The subject of this entry is one TCR beta chain. The antigen remains undetermined. The data derive from a study of shared clonotypes between healthy human individuals. Study-wide results and limits: The study sampled only blood, and tissue repertoires likely differ. Few donors limited the genetic and exposure-history diversity represented.

The donors were adults (healthy and HIV-negative) with no recent acute infections or vaccinations. The quantity of DNA used in unsorted PBMC replicate PCRs was 250 to 350 ng, corresponding to around 32,000 T cell genomes. Generated by immunoSEQ multiplex PCR, the TCRdb table keeps only in-frame clones and is missing some. The sample yields around 450,000 clones, 70% to 80% seen once. The CDR3 runs to 15 residues. Germline assignment: CDR1 MNHEY and CDR2 SMNVEV (reference sequence). This clonotype was sampled from a woman aged 35 to 49 in good health. Some clones in this sample may be carry-over from other donors' samples. The chain is built from TRBV27 and TRBJ2-5, with TRBD2 matching over 9 bases. The sequenced sample was PBMCs. The CDR3 sequence is CGSGPGLASQETQYF. The CDR3 region has the DNA TGTGGTTCAGGCCCGGGACTAGCTTCCCAAGAGACCCAGTACTTC.